This T cell receptor beta chain was documented in a study of blood T cell repertoires in COVID-19. Trimming took 0 bases from V and 5 from J; bases not matched to a gene: 13. This CDR3 has 18 amino acids. Germline V gene data show CDR1 as MGHRA and CDR2 as YSYEKL. TCRdb keeps only in-frame clones here, not all; method: immunoSEQ multiplex PCR. The data hold about 170,000 clones, with over 75% observed a single time. The gene calls are TRBV4-1 and TRBJ1-1, with 9 positions matching TRBD1. The receptor comes from a young woman who had recovered from COVID-19. The sample was PBMCs or T cells enriched from blood (not recorded which). Here the CDR3 reads CASSQEGVGAGQGTEAFF. CDR3 coding DNA: TGCGCCAGCAGCCAAGAAGGAGTGGGGGCCGGACAGGGGACTGAAGCTTTCTTT.